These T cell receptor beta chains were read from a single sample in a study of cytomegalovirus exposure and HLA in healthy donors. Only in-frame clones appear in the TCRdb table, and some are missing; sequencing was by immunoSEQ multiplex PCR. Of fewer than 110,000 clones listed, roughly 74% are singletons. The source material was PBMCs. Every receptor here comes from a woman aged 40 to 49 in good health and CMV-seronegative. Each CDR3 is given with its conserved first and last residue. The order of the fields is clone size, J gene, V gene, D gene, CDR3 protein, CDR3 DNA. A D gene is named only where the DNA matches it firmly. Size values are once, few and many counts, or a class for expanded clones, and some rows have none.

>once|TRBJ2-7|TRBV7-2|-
CASSLQRWYEQYF
TGTGCCAGCAGCCTTCAGCGGTGGTACGAGCAGTACTTC
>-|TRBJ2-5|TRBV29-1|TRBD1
CSVEFRRQGATETQYF
TGCAGCGTTGAATTTCGGCGGCAGGGGGCGACAGAGACCCAGTACTTC
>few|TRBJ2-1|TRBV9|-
CASSVYGSGYNEQFF
TGTGCCAGCAGCGTATACGGGAGCGGGTACAATGAGCAGTTCTTC
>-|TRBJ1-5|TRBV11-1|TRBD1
CASSQGQGGGLSNQPQHF
TGTGCCAGCAGCCAAGGACAGGGGGGTGGTTTAAGCAATCAGCCCCAGCATTTT
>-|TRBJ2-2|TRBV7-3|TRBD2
CASSFSGGAEAGELFF
TGTGCCAGCAGCTTTAGCGGGGGGGCCGAGGCCGGGGAGCTGTTTTTT
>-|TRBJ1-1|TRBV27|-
CASTRNGGIRNTEAFF
TGTGCCAGCACCCGAAACGGGGGGATTAGGAACACTGAAGCTTTCTTT
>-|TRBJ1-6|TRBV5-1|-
CASSTRTENSPLHF
TGCGCCAGCAGCACCCGGACAGAGAATTCACCCCTCCACTTT
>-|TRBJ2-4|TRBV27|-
CASSLMDTTKNIQYF
TGTGCCAGCAGTTTAATGGACACAACCAAAAACATTCAGTACTTC
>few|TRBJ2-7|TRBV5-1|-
CASSLASQFYEQYF
TGCGCCAGCAGCTTGGCATCACAATTCTACGAGCAGTACTTC
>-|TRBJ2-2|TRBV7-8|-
CASTPGWGNTGELFF
TGTGCCAGCACCCCGGGGTGGGGGAACACCGGGGAGCTGTTTTTT
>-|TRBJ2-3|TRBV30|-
CAWSVLGVGQGWTKDTDTQYF
TGTGCCTGGAGTGTACTGGGGGTTGGGCAGGGGTGGACCAAGGACACAGATACGCAGTATTTT
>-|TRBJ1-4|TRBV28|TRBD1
CASSLWTGGEKLFF
TGTGCCAGCAGTTTATGGACAGGGGGAGAAAAACTGTTTTTT
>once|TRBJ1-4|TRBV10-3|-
CAISDRNEKLFF
TGTGCCATCAGTGACAGGAATGAAAAACTGTTTTTT
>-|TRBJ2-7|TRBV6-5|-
CASSYGAIYEQYF
TGTGCCAGCAGTTACGGAGCGATATACGAGCAGTACTTC
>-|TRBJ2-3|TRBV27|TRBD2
CASSSGLAGATDTQYF
TGTGCCAGCAGTTCCGGACTAGCGGGAGCTACAGATACGCAGTATTTT
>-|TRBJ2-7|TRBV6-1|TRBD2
CAVSGRDEQYF
TGTGCCGTGTCAGGGAGGGACGAGCAGTACTTC
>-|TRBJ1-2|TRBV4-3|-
CASSQDPSTGRYTF
TGCGCCAGCAGCCAAGACCCCTCGACAGGACGCTACACCTTC
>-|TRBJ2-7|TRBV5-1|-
CAQGPSYEQYF
TGCGCGCAGGGTCCCTCCTACGAGCAGTACTTC
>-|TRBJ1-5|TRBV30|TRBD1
CAWGQGGNQPQHF
TGTGCCTGGGGACAGGGCGGCAATCAGCCCCAGCATTTT
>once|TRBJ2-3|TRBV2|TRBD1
CASRRTRGDRASTDTQYF
TGTGCCAGCAGACGTACACGGGGGGACAGGGCCTCGACAGATACGCAGTATTTT
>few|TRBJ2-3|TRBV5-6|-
CASTMGAGVSDTQYF
TGTGCCAGCACTATGGGGGCGGGGGTATCAGATACGCAGTATTTT
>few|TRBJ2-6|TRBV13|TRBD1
CATDRDGPGSGANVLTF
TGTGCCACCGACAGGGATGGGCCTGGGTCTGGGGCCAACGTCCTGACTTTC
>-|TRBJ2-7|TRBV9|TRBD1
CASSPGQGSEQYF
TGTGCCAGCAGCCCCGGACAGGGGAGCGAGCAGTACTTC
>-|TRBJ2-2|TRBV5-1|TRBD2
CASSAGLAGGMDTGELFF
TGCGCCAGCAGCGCGGGACTAGCGGGAGGGATGGACACCGGGGAGCTGTTTTTT
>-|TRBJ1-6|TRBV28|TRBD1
CASRLDRGGGNSPLHF
TGTGCCAGCAGACTCGACAGGGGTGGGGGGAATTCCCCCCTCCACTTT
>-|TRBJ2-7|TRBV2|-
CASSVTGNIPYEQYF
TGTGCCAGCAGTGTGACAGGCAATATCCCCTACGAGCAGTACTTC
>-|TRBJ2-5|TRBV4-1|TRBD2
CASSRGLAGGETQYF
TGCGCCAGCAGCCGAGGACTAGCGGGGGGTGAGACCCAGTACTTC
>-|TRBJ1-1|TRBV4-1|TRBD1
CASSLETTGISEAFF
TGCGCCAGCAGCCTGGAAACGACAGGGATCTCTGAAGCTTTCTTT
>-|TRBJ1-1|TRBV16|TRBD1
CASSTDRGTEAFF
TGTGCCAGCAGCACGGACAGGGGGACTGAAGCTTTCTTT
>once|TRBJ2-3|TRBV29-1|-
CSVEGGITDTQYF
TGCAGCGTTGAGGGCGGGATTACCGATACGCAGTATTTT
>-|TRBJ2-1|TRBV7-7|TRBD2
CASSRGLGPYNEQFF
TGTGCTAGCAGCCGGGGACTAGGGCCCTACAATGAGCAGTTCTTC